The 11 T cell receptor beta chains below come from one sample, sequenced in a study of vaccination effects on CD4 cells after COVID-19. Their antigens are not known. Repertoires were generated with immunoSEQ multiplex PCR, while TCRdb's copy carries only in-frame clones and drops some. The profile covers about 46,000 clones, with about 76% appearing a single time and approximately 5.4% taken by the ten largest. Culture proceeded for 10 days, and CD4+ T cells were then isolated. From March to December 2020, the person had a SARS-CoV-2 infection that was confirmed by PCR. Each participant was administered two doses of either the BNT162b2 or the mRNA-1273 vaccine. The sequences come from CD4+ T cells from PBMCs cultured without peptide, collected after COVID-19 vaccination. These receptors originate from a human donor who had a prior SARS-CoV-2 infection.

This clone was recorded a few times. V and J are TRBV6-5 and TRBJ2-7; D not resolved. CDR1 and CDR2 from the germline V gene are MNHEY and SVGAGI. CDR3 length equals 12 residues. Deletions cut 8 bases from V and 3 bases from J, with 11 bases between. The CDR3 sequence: CASGDTYYEQYF. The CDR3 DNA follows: TGTGCCAGCGGAGATACCTACTACGAGCAGTACTTC.

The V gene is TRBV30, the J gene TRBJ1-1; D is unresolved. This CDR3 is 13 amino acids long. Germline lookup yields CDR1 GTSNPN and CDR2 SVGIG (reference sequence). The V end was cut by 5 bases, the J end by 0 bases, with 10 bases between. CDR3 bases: TGTGCCTGGCTCAGAAACTTGAACACTGAAGCTTTCTTT. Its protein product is CAWLRNLNTEAFF. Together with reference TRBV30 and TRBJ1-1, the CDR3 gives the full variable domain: SQTIHQWPATLVQPVGSPLSLECTVEGTSNPNLYWYRQAAGRGLQLLFYSVGIGQISSEVPQNLSASRPQDRQFILSSKKLLLSDSGFYLCAWLRNLNTEAFFGQGTRLTVV.

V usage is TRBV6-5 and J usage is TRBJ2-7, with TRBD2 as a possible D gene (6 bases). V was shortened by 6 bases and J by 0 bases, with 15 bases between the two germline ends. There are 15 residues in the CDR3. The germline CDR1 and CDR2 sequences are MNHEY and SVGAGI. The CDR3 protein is CASSALLADSYEQYF. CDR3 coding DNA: TGTGCCAGCAGCGCGTTGTTAGCGGACTCCTACGAGCAGTACTTC.

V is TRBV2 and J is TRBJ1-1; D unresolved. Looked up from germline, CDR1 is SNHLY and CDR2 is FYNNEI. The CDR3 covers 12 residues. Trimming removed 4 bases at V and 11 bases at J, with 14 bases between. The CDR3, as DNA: TGTGCCAGCAGTGTGAGTTTGTTTTCGGCTTTCTTT. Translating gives CASSVSLFSAFF. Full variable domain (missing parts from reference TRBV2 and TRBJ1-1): EPEVTQTPSHQVTQMGQEVILRCVPISNHLYFYWYRQILGQKVEFLVSFYNNEISEKSEIFDDQFSVERPDGSNFTLKIRSTKLEDSAMYFCASSVSLFSAFFGQGTRLTVV.

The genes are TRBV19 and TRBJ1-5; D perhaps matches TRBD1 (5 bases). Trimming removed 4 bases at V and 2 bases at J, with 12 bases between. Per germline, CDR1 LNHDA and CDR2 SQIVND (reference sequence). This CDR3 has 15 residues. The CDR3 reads CASSRQPQGNQPQHF. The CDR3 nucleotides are TGTGCCAGTAGTAGACAGCCCCAGGGCAATCAGCCCCAGCATTTT.

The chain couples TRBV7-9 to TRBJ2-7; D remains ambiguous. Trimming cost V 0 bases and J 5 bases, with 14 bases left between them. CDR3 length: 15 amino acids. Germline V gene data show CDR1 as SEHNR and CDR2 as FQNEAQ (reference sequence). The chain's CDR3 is CASSLAGEGVHEQYF. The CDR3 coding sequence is TGTGCCAGCAGCTTAGCTGGGGAAGGTGTCCACGAGCAGTACTTC. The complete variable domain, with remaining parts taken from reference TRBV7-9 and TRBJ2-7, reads DTGVSQNPRHKITKRGQNVTFRCDPISEHNRLYWYRQTLGQGPEFLTYFQNEAQLEKSRLLSDRFSAERPKGSFSTLEIQRTEQGDSAMYLCASSLAGEGVHEQYFGPGTRLTVT.

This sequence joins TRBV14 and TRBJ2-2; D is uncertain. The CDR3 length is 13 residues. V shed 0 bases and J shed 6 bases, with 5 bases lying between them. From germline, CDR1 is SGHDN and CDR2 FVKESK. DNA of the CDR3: TGTGCCAGCAGCCAAGATATGGCCGGGGAGCTGTTTTTT. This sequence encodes CASSQDMAGELFF.

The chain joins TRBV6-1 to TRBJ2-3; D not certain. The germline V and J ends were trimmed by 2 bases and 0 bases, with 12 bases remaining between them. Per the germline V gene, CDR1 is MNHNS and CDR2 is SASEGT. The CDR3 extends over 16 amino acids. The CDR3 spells CASSEIDGSSTDTQYF. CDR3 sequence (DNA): TGTGCCAGCAGTGAAATCGACGGGTCTAGCACAGATACGCAGTATTTT.

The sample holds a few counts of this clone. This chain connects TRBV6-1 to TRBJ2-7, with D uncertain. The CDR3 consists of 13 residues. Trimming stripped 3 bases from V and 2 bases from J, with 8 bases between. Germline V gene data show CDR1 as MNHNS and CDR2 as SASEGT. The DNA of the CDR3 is TGTGCCAGCAGTGAGAATGGAGCCTACGAGCAGTACTTC. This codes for CASSENGAYEQYF.

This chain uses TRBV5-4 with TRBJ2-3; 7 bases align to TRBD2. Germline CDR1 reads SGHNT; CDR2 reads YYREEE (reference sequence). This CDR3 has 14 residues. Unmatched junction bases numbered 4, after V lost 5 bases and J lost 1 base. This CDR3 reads CASSYGLGTDTQYF. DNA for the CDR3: TGTGCCAGCAGTTACGGACTAGGCACAGATACGCAGTATTTT.

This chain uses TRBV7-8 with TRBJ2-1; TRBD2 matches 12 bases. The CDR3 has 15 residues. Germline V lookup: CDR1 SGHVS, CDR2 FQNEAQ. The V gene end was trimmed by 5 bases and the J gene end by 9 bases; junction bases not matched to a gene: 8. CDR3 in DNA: TGTGCCAGCAGCCCGCGACTAGCGGGGGAGGGTGAGCAGTTCTTC. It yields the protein CASSPRLAGEGEQFF.